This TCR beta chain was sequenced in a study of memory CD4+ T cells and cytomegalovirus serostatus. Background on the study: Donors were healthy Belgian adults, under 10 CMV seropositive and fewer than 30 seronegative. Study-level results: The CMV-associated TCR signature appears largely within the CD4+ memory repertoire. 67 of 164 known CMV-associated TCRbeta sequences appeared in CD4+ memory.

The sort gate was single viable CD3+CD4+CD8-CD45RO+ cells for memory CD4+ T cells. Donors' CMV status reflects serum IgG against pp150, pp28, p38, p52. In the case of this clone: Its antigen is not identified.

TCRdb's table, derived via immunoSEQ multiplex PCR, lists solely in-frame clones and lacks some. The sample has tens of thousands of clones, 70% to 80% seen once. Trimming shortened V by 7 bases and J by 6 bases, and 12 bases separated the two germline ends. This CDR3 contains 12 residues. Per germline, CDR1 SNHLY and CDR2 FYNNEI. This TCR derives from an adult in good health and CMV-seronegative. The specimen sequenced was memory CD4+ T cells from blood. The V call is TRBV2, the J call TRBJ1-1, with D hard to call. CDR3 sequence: CASMYGGAEAFF. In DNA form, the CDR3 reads TGTGCCAGCATGTACGGTGGCGCTGAAGCTTTCTTT.